These 9 T cell receptor beta chains originate from one sample sequenced in a study of tumor-infiltrating lymphocytes in primary liver carcinoma. For each extraction, RNA and DNA were obtained together from about 19-30 mg of unsorted bulk tissue. TCR beta cDNA was reverse-transcribed from roughly 520 ng of total RNA. The reaction used a constant-region primer and ProtoScript II reverse transcriptase. For TCR beta, libraries were produced by three nested multiplex PCR rounds using slightly modified ARM-PCR. TRBV1-TRBV30 forward primers paired with a C-beta reverse primer drove the first two PCR rounds, about 10 cycles each. TCRdb fed the multiplex PCR reads into MiXCR, producing one record per CDR3 protein. The data hold about 110,000 distinct CDR3 sequences, with around 62% observed a single time. Sample: liver tumor tissue from sampling region 1. Subset defined: tumor region T1, superior pole. The receptors originated from a woman in her sixties with primary liver carcinoma and hepatitis B virus infection.

This clonotype was counted ten times or more. The rearrangement joins TRBV6-1 to TRBJ2-2, with D possibly TRBD2 on 7 matching bases. The V end lost 6 bases, the J end lost 0 bases, and 20 bases lay between the germline ends. Germline CDR1 reads MNHNS; CDR2 reads SASEGT. The CDR3 length is 18 residues. DNA of the CDR3: TGTGCCAGCAGGCCCCTACCTGGGGGGGGCTCGAACACCGGGGAGCTGTTTTTT. Its translation is CASRPLPGGGSNTGELFF.

In its sample, this clonotype was seen once. As the CDR3 is not closed by the conserved phenylalanine or tryptophan, this likely results from a read error. The chain has TRBV30 and TRBJ2-2; 13 bases fit TRBD2. The CDR3 has 17 residues. J was trimmed by 0 bases and V by 3 bases; bases with no gene match: 4. CDR1 is GTSNPN, CDR2 SVGIG, per germline (reference sequence). The CDR3 DNA reads as TGTGCCTGGAGGGGACTAGCGGGAAAGGCGAACACCGGGGAGCTGTTTATT. Amino acid sequence: CAWRGLAGKANTGELFI.

Concerning this clonotype: A read error may be the cause here, since a much bigger clone is one base away. In this CDR3 the conserved last residue, phenylalanine or tryptophan, is missing, so a read error is likely. The chain uses TRBV29-1 and TRBJ2-1, with TRBD2 matching 7 bases. Germline CDR1 SQVTM, CDR2 ANQGSEA. V gave up 4 bases and J gave up 10 bases; unmatched junction bases: 10. This CDR3 region has 13 residues. The CDR3 sequence is CSVVGWGGFEQFS. CDR3 nucleotide sequence: TGCAGCGTTGTAGGTTGGGGGGGGTTCGAGCAGTTCTCC.

Details on this clonotype: This may come from a read error, since a much larger clone is one base off. The chain carries TRBV6-2 or TRBV6-3 and TRBJ1-5, with D perhaps matching TRBD1 (6 bases). Germline CDR1 reads MNHEY; CDR2 reads SVGEGT. The CDR3 runs 16 residues. V was trimmed by 5 bases and J by 4 bases, leaving 18 bases between them. In nucleotides, the CDR3 is TGTGCCAGCAGTCACGCCCAGGGGAAGGGTAATCAGCCCCAGCATTTT. Its translation is CASSHAQGKGNQPQHF.

J is TRBJ2-5 and V is TRBV12-3 or TRBV12-4, with unresolved D. Trimming took 3 bases from V and 7 from J, leaving 12 bases between them. CDR3 length: 13 amino acids. The CDR3 DNA follows: TGTGCCAGCAGTTTTTCAGGTTTGGGGACCCAGTACTTC. This translates into CASSFSGLGTQYF.

Only one count was recorded for this clonotype. The missing conserved phenylalanine or tryptophan at the end of this CDR3 makes a read error likely. Because the CDR3's place on the DNA is in doubt, the DNA is left out and the CDR3 is given as listed by TCRdb. The rearrangement joins TRBV11-2 to TRBJ1-6; TRBD1, the table's D call, lacks a check against the DNA. The CDR3 length equals 15 residues, ends included. Per the germline V gene, CDR1 is SGHAT and CDR2 is FQNNGV. The CDR3 here is CAISLDPGANSPFHC.

Worth noting for this clonotype: This may be a read error: a much more frequent sequence differs by one nucleotide. The chain employs TRBV6-1 and TRBJ1-1, with a tentative D call TRBD1 (6 bases). The germline V gene encodes CDR1 MNHNS and CDR2 SASEGT. The CDR3 sequence is 13 residues long. Trimming left V 5 bases short and J 4 bases short, with 11 bases between. This CDR3 reads CASSWGASTEAFF. CDR3 coding DNA: TGTGCCAGCAGTTGGGGGGCCAGCACTGAAGCTTTCTTT.

On this clonotype: A read error may be the cause here, since a much bigger clone is one base away. The chain joins TRBV12-3 or TRBV12-4 to TRBJ2-7; a possible D gene is TRBD2 (6 bases). The CDR3 length is 15 residues. CDR3 bases: TGTGCCATCAGTTTAGGTCCAGGAGGGATCTACGAGCAGTACTTC. Translated: CAISLGPGGIYEQYF.

Details on this clonotype: One junction end does not reproduce the germline sequence, and a read error may be involved. CDR3 DNA: TGCGCCAGCAGCTTTGTACAGGGGAACTATGGCCACACCTTC. Amino acid sequence: CASSFVQGNYGHTF. This chain uses TRBV11-3 with TRBJ1-2; 7 positions match TRBD1. This CDR3 spans 14 amino acids. Looked up from germline, CDR1 is SGHNT and CDR2 is YENEEA.